The source of this T cell receptor (beta chain) is a study of T cells after posttransplantation cyclophosphamide. The naive gate required viable CD3+CD4+ or CD3+CD8+ cells with CCR7+CD45RA+CD45RO-CD95-CD27+CD28+ phenotype. CDR1 MNHEY and CDR2 SMNVEV come from the germline V gene (reference sequence). The V end lost 1 base, the J end lost 7 bases, and 14 bases lay between the germline ends. The CDR3 contains 15 residues. Sequencing was performed with immunoSEQ multiplex PCR; in TCRdb, only in-frame clones are kept and a portion is missing. The profile covers some 9,000 clones, with roughly 98% appearing a single time and 0.2% to 0.3% taken by the ten largest.

The clonotype comes from a man aged 50 to 59 in good health, CMV-negative, and a related stem cell transplant donor. The sample taken for sequencing was naive CD8+ T cells sorted from PBMCs. V usage is TRBV27 and J usage is TRBJ1-5; D is perhaps TRBD1 (6 bases). The CDR3 region is CASSLLAGAPQPQHF. The CDR3 DNA reads as TGTGCCAGCAGTTTATTAGCAGGGGCCCCCCAGCCCCAGCATTTT.